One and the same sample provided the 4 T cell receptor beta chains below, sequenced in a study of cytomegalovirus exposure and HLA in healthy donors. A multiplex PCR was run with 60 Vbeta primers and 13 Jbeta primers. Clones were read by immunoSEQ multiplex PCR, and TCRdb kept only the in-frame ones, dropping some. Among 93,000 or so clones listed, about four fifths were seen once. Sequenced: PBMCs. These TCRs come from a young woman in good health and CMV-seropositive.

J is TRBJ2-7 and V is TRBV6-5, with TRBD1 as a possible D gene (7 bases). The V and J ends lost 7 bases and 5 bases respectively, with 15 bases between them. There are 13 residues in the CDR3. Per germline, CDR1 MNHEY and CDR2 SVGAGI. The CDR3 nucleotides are TGTGCCAGCAACAGACAGGGAGGCCACGAGCAGTACTTC. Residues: CASNRQGGHEQYF.

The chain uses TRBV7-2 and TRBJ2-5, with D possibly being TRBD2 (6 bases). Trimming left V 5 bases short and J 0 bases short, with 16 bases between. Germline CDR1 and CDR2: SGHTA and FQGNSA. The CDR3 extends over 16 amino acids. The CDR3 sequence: CASSPRGSGDQETQYF. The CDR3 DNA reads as TGTGCCAGCAGCCCCCGGGGTAGCGGTGACCAAGAGACCCAGTACTTC.

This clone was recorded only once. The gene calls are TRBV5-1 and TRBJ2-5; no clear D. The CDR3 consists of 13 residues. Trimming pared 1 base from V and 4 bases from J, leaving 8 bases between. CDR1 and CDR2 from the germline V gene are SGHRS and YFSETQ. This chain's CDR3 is CASSLHSRETQYF. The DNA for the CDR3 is TGCGCCAGCAGCTTGCACAGCCGAGAGACCCAGTACTTC.

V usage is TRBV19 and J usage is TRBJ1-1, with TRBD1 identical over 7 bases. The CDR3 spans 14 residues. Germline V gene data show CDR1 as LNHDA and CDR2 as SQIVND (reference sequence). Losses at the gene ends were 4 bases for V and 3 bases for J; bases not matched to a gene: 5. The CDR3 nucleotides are TGTGCCAGTAGTAGACAGGGCGCGGACACTGAAGCTTTCTTT. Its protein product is CASSRQGADTEAFF.